The source of this T cell receptor (beta chain) is a study of chemoradiotherapy in HPV16-positive cancers. Study-wide points: Candidate HPV-specific clones and E7-related TCR motifs grew in tumor during treatment. HPV-responsive T-cell expansion during chemoradiotherapy was linked to improved recurrence-free survival in HPV16-positive patients.

This table comes from immunoSEQ multiplex PCR, and its TCRdb copy is limited to in-frame clones, with some not included. Among approximately 11,000 clones listed, approximately 90% were seen once. Turning to this clone: Its antigen is undetermined.

The V gene's germline CDR1 is MDHEN and CDR2 SYDVKM. This CDR3 comprises 12 residues. Trimming stripped 7 bases from V and 11 bases from J, with 17 bases between. V and J are TRBV28 and TRBJ1-1, with TRBD1 as a possible D gene (5 bases). The starting material was blood, obtained from a patient who underwent chemoradiotherapy. The source of this sequence is a human donor with HPV-associated anogenital cancer. The DNA for the CDR3 is TGTGCCAGCACCAATCCGGGGGGGTTGGCTTTCTTT. Residues: CASTNPGGLAFF.